A single sample is the source of the 13 T cell receptor beta chains below, sequenced in a study of shared clonotypes between healthy human individuals. The method was immunoSEQ multiplex PCR; TCRdb's version includes in-frame clones alone and lacks a portion of them. The table has a few hundred thousand clones, 95% to 97% seen once. Sequencing was done on a sample of memory CD8+ T cells sorted from blood. Regarding subset: CD45RO+ cells pooled with CCR7-negative TemRA cells. These receptor sequences come from a man aged 25 to 40 in good health.

The V gene is TRBV15, the J gene TRBJ2-3; 7 nucleotides align to TRBD2. The V and J ends lost 0 bases and 5 bases, in that order; junction bases with no gene match: 8. The CDR3 spans 16 residues. CDR1 LNHNV and CDR2 YYDKDF come from the germline V gene (reference sequence). The CDR3 reads CATSREMGGSKDTQYF. In DNA, the CDR3 is TGTGCCACCAGCAGAGAAATGGGCGGGAGTAAAGATACGCAGTATTTT.

The V call is TRBV6-5, the J call TRBJ1-1; no clear D gene. Between the trimmed V and J ends, which lost 2 bases and 0 bases, there was a span of 13 bases. CDR3 length equals 16 residues. From germline, CDR1 is MNHEY and CDR2 SVGAGI. CDR3 in DNA: TGTGCCAGCAGTTACGGGCCACTGGGCATGAACACTGAAGCTTTCTTT. Translation: CASSYGPLGMNTEAFF.

CDR3 sequence reads: CASSSGLAWDTQYF. In DNA, the CDR3 is TGTGCCAGCAGCTCTGGACTAGCGTGGGATACGCAGTATTTT. V gene TRBV7-3 combines with J gene TRBJ2-3; 9 positions agree with TRBD2. The germline V gene has CDR1 SGHTA and CDR2 FQGTGA. This CDR3 spans 14 amino acids. Germline trimming cut 4 bases from V and 6 bases from J; bases unmatched to any gene: 5.

The rearrangement uses TRBV5-1 and TRBJ2-5; TRBD2 aligns across 8 bases. Losses at the gene ends were 2 bases for V and 5 bases for J; bases not matched to a gene: 5. In germline, CDR1 is SGHRS, CDR2 YFSETQ. CDR3 length: 14 amino acids. The CDR3 protein is CASSLAGAGETQYF. Here the CDR3 DNA reads TGCGCCAGCAGCTTAGCGGGAGCGGGGGAGACCCAGTACTTC. Full variable domain (outside the CDR3, taken from reference TRBV5-1 and TRBJ2-5): KAGVTQTPRYLIKTRGQQVTLSCSPISGHRSVSWYQQTPGQGLQFLFEYFSETQRNKGNFPGRFSGRQFSNSRSEMNVSTLELGDSALYLCASSLAGAGETQYFGPGTRLLVL.

J is TRBJ2-5 and V is TRBV29-1; D is perhaps TRBD1 (5 bases). The CDR3 loop spans 13 amino acids. Trimming took 1 base from V and 4 from J, leaving 10 bases between them. The germline V gene has CDR1 SQVTM and CDR2 ANQGSEA. CDR3 loop: CSVEGRVGETQYF. The CDR3 nucleotides read TGCAGCGTTGAAGGCAGGGTAGGAGAGACCCAGTACTTC.

With respect to this clone: The same CDR3 arises from other DNA sequences in this sample as well. The chain carries TRBV2 and TRBJ1-5, with TRBD1 as a possible D gene (5 bases). V was trimmed by 4 bases and J by 6 bases, leaving 10 bases between them. There are 13 residues in the CDR3. Germline CDR1 is SNHLY and CDR2 is FYNNEI. DNA for the CDR3: TGTGCCAGCAGTGGAACAGGAAGTCAGCCCCAGCATTTT. Translating gives CASSGTGSQPQHF.

The V gene is TRBV25-1, the J gene TRBJ1-1; no clear D gene. The ends were cut back, 4 bases at V and 1 base at J, with 4 bases in the middle. The V gene's germline CDR1 is MGHDK and CDR2 SYGVNS. The CDR3 is 12 amino acids. CDR3 in DNA: TGTGCCAGCAGTGGGGGGAACACTGAAGCTTTCTTT. Encoded protein: CASSGGNTEAFF.

About this clone: At the DNA level, this CDR3 is encoded by other sequences in the same sample as well. The chain carries TRBV5-1 and TRBJ2-5, with D possibly being TRBD2 (6 bases). V shed 0 bases and J shed 5 bases, with 8 bases lying between them. Germline values: CDR1 SGHRS, CDR2 YFSETQ. This CDR3 region has 13 residues. In DNA form, the CDR3 reads TGCGCCAGCAGCTTGGCAGGGAGGGAGACCCAGTACTTC. Protein: CASSLAGRETQYF.

This clone was seen a handful of times. The rearrangement joins TRBV21-1 to TRBJ1-4; the table's D call of TRBD1 was not tested on the DNA. TRBV21-1 is a known pseudogene. CDR3 length equals 14 residues. CDR3 loop: CASSYREFDEKLFF. CDR3 DNA: TGTGCCAGCAGCTACAGGGAATTCGATGAAAAACTGTTTTTT.

This chain links TRBV5-6 with TRBJ2-7; 10 nucleotides agree with TRBD1. CDR3 length equals 15 residues. The J segment lost 2 bases and the V segment lost 4 bases, leaving 6 bases of the junction unmatched. Germline assignment: CDR1 SGHDT and CDR2 YYEEEE. CDR3 in amino acids: CASSKTGGFTYEQYF. The CDR3 coding sequence is TGTGCCAGCAGCAAGACAGGGGGCTTCACCTACGAGCAGTACTTC. The full variable domain, rest sourced from reference TRBV5-6 and TRBJ2-7, is DAGVTQSPTHLIKTRGQQVTLRCSPKSGHDTVSWYQQALGQGPQFIFQYYEEEERQRGNFPDRFSGHQFPNYSSELNVNALLLGDSALYLCASSKTGGFTYEQYFGPGTRLTVT.

The rearrangement links TRBV6-1 to TRBJ2-7; D unclear. The CDR3 contains 13 residues. Looked up from germline, CDR1 is MNHNS and CDR2 is SASEGT. V shed 1 base and J shed 3 bases, with 7 bases lying between them. CDR3 sequence reads: CASSEGGNYEQYF. CDR3 bases: TGTGCCAGCAGTGAAGGCGGCAACTACGAGCAGTACTTC.

CDR3 loop: CASSQARQRGNTIYF. In DNA form, the CDR3 reads TGCGCCAGCAGCCAAGCTCGACAGCGAGGAAACACCATATATTTT. The chain is built from TRBV4-1 and TRBJ1-3; tentative D call: TRBD1 (5 bases). CDR1 MGHRA and CDR2 YSYEKL come from the germline V gene. The CDR3 covers 15 residues. The ends were cut back, 1 base at V and 4 bases at J, with 11 bases in the middle.

The chain links TRBV7-9 to TRBJ2-7; 11 nucleotides agree with TRBD2. Germline lookup yields CDR1 SEHNR and CDR2 FQNEAQ (reference sequence). V was pared by 1 base and J by 6 bases, with 14 bases of the junction left unmatched. The CDR3 runs 18 residues. The CDR3 spells CASSLGSSGRLSEGEQYF. CDR3 sequence (DNA): TGTGCCAGCAGCTTAGGGTCTAGCGGGAGGTTATCCGAAGGCGAGCAGTACTTC.